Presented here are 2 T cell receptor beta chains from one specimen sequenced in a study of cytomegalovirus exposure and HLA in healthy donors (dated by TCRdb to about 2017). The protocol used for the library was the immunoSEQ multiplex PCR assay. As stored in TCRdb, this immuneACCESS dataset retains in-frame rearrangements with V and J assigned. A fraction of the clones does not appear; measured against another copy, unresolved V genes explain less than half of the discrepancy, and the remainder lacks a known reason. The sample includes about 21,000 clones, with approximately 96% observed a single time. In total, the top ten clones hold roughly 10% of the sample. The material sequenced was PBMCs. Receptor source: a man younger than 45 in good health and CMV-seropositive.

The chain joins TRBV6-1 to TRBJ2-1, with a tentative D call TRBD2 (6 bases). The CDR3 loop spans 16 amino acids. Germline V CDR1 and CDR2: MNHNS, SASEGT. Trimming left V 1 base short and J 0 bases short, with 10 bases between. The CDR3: CASSEVAASSYNEQFF. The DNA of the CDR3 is TGTGCCAGCAGTGAAGTAGCGGCGAGCTCCTACAATGAGCAGTTCTTC.

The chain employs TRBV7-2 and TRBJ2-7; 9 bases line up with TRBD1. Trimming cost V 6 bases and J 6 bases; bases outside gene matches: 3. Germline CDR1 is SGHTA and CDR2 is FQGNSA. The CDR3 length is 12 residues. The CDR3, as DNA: TGTGCCAGCAGTCCGGACAGGGGCGAGCAGTACTTC. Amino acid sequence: CASSPDRGEQYF. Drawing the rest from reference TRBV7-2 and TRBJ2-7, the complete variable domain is GAGVSQSPSNKVTEKGKDVELRCDPISGHTALYWYRQSLGQGLEFLIYFQGNSAPDKSGLPSDRFSAERTGGSVSTLTIQRTQQEDSAVYLCASSPDRGEQYFGPGTRLTVT.